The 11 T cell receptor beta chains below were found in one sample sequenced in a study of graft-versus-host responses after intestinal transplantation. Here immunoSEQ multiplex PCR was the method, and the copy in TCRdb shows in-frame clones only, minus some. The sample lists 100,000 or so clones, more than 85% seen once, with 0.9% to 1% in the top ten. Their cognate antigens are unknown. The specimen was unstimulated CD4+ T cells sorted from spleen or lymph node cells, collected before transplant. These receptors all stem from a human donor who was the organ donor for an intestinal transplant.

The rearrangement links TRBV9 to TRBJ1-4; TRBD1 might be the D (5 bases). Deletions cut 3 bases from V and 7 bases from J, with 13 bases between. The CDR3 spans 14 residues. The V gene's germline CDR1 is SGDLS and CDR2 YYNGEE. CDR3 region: CASSGGLVGEKLFF. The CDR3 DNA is TGTGCCAGCAGCGGGGGCCTAGTAGGTGAAAAACTGTTTTTT.

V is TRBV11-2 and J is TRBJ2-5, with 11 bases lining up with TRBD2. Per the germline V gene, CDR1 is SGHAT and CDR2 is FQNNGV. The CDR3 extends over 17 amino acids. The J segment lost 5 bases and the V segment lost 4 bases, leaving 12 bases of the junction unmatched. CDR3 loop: CASSSTGTSGVGETQYF. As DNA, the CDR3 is TGTGCCAGCAGCTCCACCGGGACTAGCGGTGTTGGGGAGACCCAGTACTTC.

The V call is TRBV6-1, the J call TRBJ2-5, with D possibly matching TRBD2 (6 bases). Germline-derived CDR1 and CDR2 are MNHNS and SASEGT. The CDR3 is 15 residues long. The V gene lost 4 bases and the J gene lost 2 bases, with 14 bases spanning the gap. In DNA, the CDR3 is TGTGCCAGCAGTGGCCGAGCGGGCGGACAAGAGACCCAGTACTTC. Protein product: CASSGRAGGQETQYF.

The CDR3 here is CASSGLQADTQYF. CDR3 bases: TGTGCCAGCTCAGGATTACAGGCAGATACGCAGTATTTT. This rearrangement joins TRBV18 to TRBJ2-3, with a possible D match to TRBD1 (5 bases). Trimming left V 5 bases short and J 4 bases short, with 10 bases between. The CDR3 runs to 13 residues. The germline CDR1 and CDR2 sequences are KGHSH and LQKENI.

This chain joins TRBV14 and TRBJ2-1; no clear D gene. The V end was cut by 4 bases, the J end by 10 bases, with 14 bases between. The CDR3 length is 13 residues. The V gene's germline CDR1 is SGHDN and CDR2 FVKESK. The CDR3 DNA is TGTGCCAGCAGCCCAAGGGCGACTTGGGAGCAGTTCTTC. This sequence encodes CASSPRATWEQFF.

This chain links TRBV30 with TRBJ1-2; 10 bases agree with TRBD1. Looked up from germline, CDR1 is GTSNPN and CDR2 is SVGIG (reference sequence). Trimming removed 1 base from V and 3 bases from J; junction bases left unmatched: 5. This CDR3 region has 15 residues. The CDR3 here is CAWSEGQGFDYGYTF. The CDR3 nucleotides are TGTGCCTGGAGTGAGGGACAGGGGTTTGACTATGGCTACACCTTC.

The CDR3 region is CASSLATQETQYF. In nucleotides, the CDR3 is TGTGCCAGCAGCTTAGCCACTCAAGAGACCCAGTACTTC. The V gene is TRBV7-7, the J gene TRBJ2-5; unclear D gene. The CDR3 extends over 13 amino acids. Germline lookup yields CDR1 SSHAT and CDR2 FNYEAQ (reference sequence). V lost 0 bases, J lost 2 bases, and 4 bases lay in between.

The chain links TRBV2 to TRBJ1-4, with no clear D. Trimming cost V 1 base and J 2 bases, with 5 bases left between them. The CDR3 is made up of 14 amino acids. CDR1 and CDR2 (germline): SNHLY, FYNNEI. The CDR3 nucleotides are TGTGCCAGCAGTGAAGACATTACTAATGAAAAACTGTTTTTT. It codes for CASSEDITNEKLFF.

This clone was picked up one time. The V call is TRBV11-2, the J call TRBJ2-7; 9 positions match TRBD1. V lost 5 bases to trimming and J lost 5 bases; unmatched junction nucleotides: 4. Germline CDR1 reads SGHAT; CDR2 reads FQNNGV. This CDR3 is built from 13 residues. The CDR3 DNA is TGTGCCAGCAGCGGACAGGGGAGAAACGAGCAGTACTTC. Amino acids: CASSGQGRNEQYF.

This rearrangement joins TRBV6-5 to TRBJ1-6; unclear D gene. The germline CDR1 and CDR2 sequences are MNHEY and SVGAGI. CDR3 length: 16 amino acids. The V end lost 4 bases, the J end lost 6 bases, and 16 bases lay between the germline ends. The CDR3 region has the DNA TGTGCCAGCAGTTCCGCAACCGGGTATGGTAATTCACCCCTCCACTTT. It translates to CASSSATGYGNSPLHF.

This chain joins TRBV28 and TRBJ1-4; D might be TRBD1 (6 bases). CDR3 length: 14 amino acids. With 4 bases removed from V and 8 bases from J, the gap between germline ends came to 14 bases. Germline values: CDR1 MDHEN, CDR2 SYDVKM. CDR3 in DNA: TGTGCCAGCAGTTCTCAGGGGTTTCGGGAAAAACTGTTTTTT. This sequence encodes CASSSQGFREKLFF.